The 18 T cell receptor beta chains listed next were all sequenced from one sample in a study of Tregs in tolerant kidney transplant recipients. The antigens these receptors bind are not known. Using immunoSEQ multiplex PCR, the repertoire was profiled, and TCRdb retains in-frame clones only, with some absent. The sample records around 31,000 clones, about four fifths being singletons. Sequencing was done on a sample of Tregs from blood cultured with allogeneic cells. All receptors come from a human donor in good health.

The chain couples TRBV7-2 to TRBJ1-2; D ambiguous. The V gene lost 1 base and the J gene lost 4 bases, with 7 bases spanning the gap. From germline, CDR1 is SGHTA and CDR2 FQGNSA. This CDR3 contains 13 residues. As DNA, the CDR3 is TGTGCCAGCAGCTTAGGGCAGTCCTATGGCTACACCTTC. Its translation is CASSLGQSYGYTF.

The DNA of the CDR3 is TGTGCCAGCAGGTACCAAAATGAGCAGTTCTTC. It yields the protein CASRYQNEQFF. V is TRBV6-6 and J is TRBJ2-1; no firm D call. This CDR3 comprises 11 residues. Germline V gene lookup returns CDR1 MNHNY and CDR2 SVGAGI (reference sequence). The V end was cut by 6 bases, the J end by 7 bases, with 7 bases between.

The rearrangement joins TRBV19 to TRBJ1-5, with 10 bases fitting TRBD1. CDR3 length equals 15 residues. Germline CDR1 and CDR2: LNHDA and SQIVND (reference sequence). Trimming at V came to 5 bases and at J to 6 bases, leaving 7 bases not matched to a gene. The CDR3 loop is CASSEVGTGAQPQHF. Written as DNA, the CDR3 is TGTGCCAGTAGTGAAGTTGGGACAGGGGCTCAGCCCCAGCATTTT.

This clone was seen more than once but under ten times. The chain is built from TRBV19 and TRBJ1-2; 9 nucleotides agree with TRBD1. This CDR3 has 14 amino acids. J lost 1 base, V lost 8 bases, and 5 bases had no gene match. CDR1 LNHDA and CDR2 SQIVND come from the germline V gene (reference sequence). The CDR3 protein is CASRPTGGNYGYTF. CDR3 DNA: TGTGCCAGTCGCCCGACAGGGGGTAACTATGGCTACACCTTC.

The chain employs TRBV6-6 and TRBJ2-7; no clear D. Trimming pared 7 bases from V and 3 bases from J, leaving 13 bases between. From germline, CDR1 is MNHNY and CDR2 SVGAGI (reference sequence). CDR3 length equals 13 residues. CDR3 in amino acids: CASKASAYYEQYF. The DNA of the CDR3 is TGTGCCAGCAAAGCATCCGCTTACTACGAGCAGTACTTC.

J is TRBJ1-2 and V is TRBV30, with 10 bases aligning to TRBD1. The CDR3 totals 14 residues. With V trimmed by 3 bases and J by 4 bases, 5 bases remained unmatched. From germline, CDR1 is GTSNPN and CDR2 SVGIG (reference sequence). This CDR3 is CAWRETGGFYGYTF. For the CDR3, the DNA is TGTGCCTGGAGGGAGACAGGGGGCTTCTATGGCTACACCTTC.

CDR3 amino acids: CASSINEGELFF. As DNA, the CDR3 is TGTGCCAGCAGCATTAACGAGGGGGAGCTGTTTTTT. V is TRBV7-9 and J is TRBJ2-2; D gene unclear. This CDR3 contains 12 residues. V was trimmed by 5 bases and J by 8 bases, leaving 9 bases between them. Per germline, CDR1 SEHNR and CDR2 FQNEAQ (reference sequence).

This clone was observed a few times. This chain links TRBV5-8 with TRBJ2-7; 7 positions agree with TRBD1. V shed 8 bases, J shed 3 bases, and the junction held 8 bases outside the gene matches. Germline values: CDR1 SGHTS, CDR2 YDEGEE. The CDR3 totals 13 residues. The CDR3 DNA sequence: TGTGCCAGTGAAGTTACAGGGGTCTACGAGCAGTACTTC. It translates to CASEVTGVYEQYF.

This clone was detected only once. The V gene is TRBV2, the J gene TRBJ2-3; 7 bases line up with TRBD2. The CDR3 spans 16 residues. V lost 5 bases to trimming and J lost 4 bases; unmatched junction nucleotides: 12. Germline V CDR1 and CDR2: SNHLY, FYNNEI. The CDR3: CASSLRGAGVADTQYF. CDR3 DNA: TGTGCCAGCAGTCTTCGAGGGGCGGGAGTGGCAGATACGCAGTATTTT.

The CDR3 DNA sequence: TGTGCCAGCAGCTTAGGAGCGTTTTACCAAGAGACCCAGTACTTC. It encodes CASSLGAFYQETQYF. The chain combines TRBV7-2 with TRBJ2-5; D is uncertain. Per the germline V gene, CDR1 is SGHTA and CDR2 is FQGNSA. The ends were cut back, 1 base at V and 0 bases at J, with 9 bases in the middle. The CDR3 spans 15 residues.

The rearrangement joins TRBV9 to TRBJ1-6, with 12 nucleotides matching TRBD1. CDR1 and CDR2 (germline): SGDLS, YYNGEE. The CDR3 covers 14 residues. V dropped 3 bases and J dropped 11; count of bases not matched to a gene: 3. The CDR3 DNA follows: TGTGCCAGCAGCGCCGGGACAGGGGGCACACCCCTCCACTTT. Amino acids: CASSAGTGGTPLHF.

The chain couples TRBV6-5 to TRBJ2-1, with D perhaps given as TRBD1 or TRBD2 (5 bases each). The CDR3 length is 15 residues. The V end lost 6 bases, the J end lost 7 bases, and 19 bases lay between the germline ends. Germline V gene sequence: CDR1 MNHEY, CDR2 SVGAGI. The CDR3 DNA is TGTGCCAGCAGCTCCGACCGGGACCCCCGGAATGAGCAGTTCTTC. This translates into CASSSDRDPRNEQFF.

This chain uses TRBV9 with TRBJ1-5; D not certain. CDR3 length: 15 residues. Germline lookup yields CDR1 SGDLS and CDR2 YYNGEE. Trimming cost V 4 bases and J 4 bases, with 15 bases left between them. Here the CDR3 DNA reads TGTGCCAGCAGCTCCCTGCCGGGTCTTAATCAGCCCCAGCATTTT. It encodes CASSSLPGLNQPQHF.

CDR3 in DNA: TGTGCCAGCAGCTCGAACAGGGGGCGCGATGGCTACACCTTC. Protein sequence: CASSSNRGRDGYTF. The V gene is TRBV4-2, the J gene TRBJ1-2; 9 bases line up with TRBD1. Germline trimming cut 5 bases from V and 6 bases from J; bases unmatched to any gene: 7. The CDR3 consists of 14 residues. Germline lookup yields CDR1 LGHNA and CDR2 YNFKEQ.

This clone appeared a few times. The CDR3 does not close with the conserved phenylalanine or tryptophan, likely indicating a read error. The DNA is left out, because the CDR3 cannot be placed on it with certainty; the CDR3 is given as TCRdb lists it. The chain employs TRBV6-1 and TRBJ2-3; TRBD2 is the table's D call, not checked against the DNA. Looked up from germline, CDR1 is MNHNS and CDR2 is SASEGT. The CDR3 sequence runs 14 residues, both termini included. The CDR3 region is CASRSPRLAGGLTL.

The chain couples TRBV6-1 to TRBJ2-7; 9 bases fit TRBD1. Germline loops: CDR1 MNHNS, CDR2 SASEGT. CDR3 length: 15 amino acids. Trimming cost V 5 bases and J 1 base; bases outside gene matches: 6. CDR3 DNA: TGTGCCAGCAGTTCCGGACAGGGGCTATCCTACGAGCAGTACTTC. It codes for CASSSGQGLSYEQYF.

This chain joins TRBV4-3 and TRBJ1-2; D is possibly TRBD1 (5 bases). This CDR3 is built from 14 residues. CDR1 and CDR2 (germline): LGHNA, YSLEER. Trimming removed 0 bases at V and 8 bases at J, with 13 bases between. CDR3 residues: CASSQEPRVGGYTF. Written as DNA, the CDR3 is TGCGCCAGCAGCCAAGAACCCAGGGTAGGCGGCTACACCTTC.

The chain is built from TRBV2 and TRBJ1-2, with D possibly TRBD1 on 5 matching bases. V dropped 6 bases and J dropped 6 bases, with 14 bases sitting between them. CDR1 and CDR2 (germline): SNHLY, FYNNEI. The CDR3 length is 13 residues. This CDR3 is CASRLGAQNGYTF. CDR3 DNA: TGTGCCAGCAGGCTTGGGGCGCAGAATGGCTACACCTTC.